This TCR beta chain stems from a study of OX40 agonist ivuxolimab in advanced cancers. Looking at the study overall: Ivuxolimab, which patients received intravenously every 2 weeks, was dosed at 0.01 to 10 mg/kg. Broader study findings: Several nonresponders also turned out to have low normalized T-cell clonal expansion. Expanded clones tended on average to be more numerous among CD8+ T cells than CD4+.

This CDR3 is 14 amino acids long. Germline CDR1 SEHNR, CDR2 FQNEAQ (reference sequence). The repertoire was sequenced with immunoSEQ multiplex PCR; TCRdb's copy has only in-frame clones and lacks some. The sample carries 60,000 to 75,000 clones, more than 70% recorded once. On this clone: Antigen unknown.

This chain connects TRBV7-9 to TRBJ2-5; TRBD2 aligns across 9 bases. The J call is doubtful: the DNA matches TRBJ2-7 better. This specimen consisted of CD4+ or CD8+ T cells sorted from blood, obtained in a trial of the OX40 agonist ivuxolimab. This clonotype originated in an adult with an advanced solid tumor such as melanoma, head and neck, liver or kidney cancer. CDR3 in DNA: TGTGCCAGCAGCCCGACTAGCGGAAGCTACGAGCAGTACTTC. Encoded protein: CASSPTSGSYEQYF.